A selection of T cell receptor beta chains follows, all from one sample in a study of blood T cell repertoires in COVID-19. Assay: immunoSEQ multiplex PCR; the TCRdb copy retains only in-frame clones and omits some. The sample contains 300,000 to 350,000 clones, roughly 90% of which appear only once. Sequences were obtained from peripheral blood. The receptor set was obtained from a woman aged 40 to 50 with COVID-19, enrolled during active disease. CDR3s leave out the opening cysteine and the closing phenylalanine or tryptophan.

v_call cdr3_aa
TRBV3-1/TRBV3-2 ASSLPGTSGRPGELF
TRBV6-2/TRBV6-3 ASSYLHRPGSYNSPLH
TRBV7-2 ASVQWGGNSGYT
TRBV11-2 ASSLGARNYEQY
TRBV19 ATRSGVLDTQY
TRBV7-6 ASSPPRDRGYEQY
TRBV27 ASTWTGGTDTQY
TRBV5-5 ASSLGAGIREKLF
TRBV5-1 ASSLETSGFYEQY
TRBV7-2 ASSLFPAGSYEQY
TRBV29-1 SVVGDSRYGYT
TRBV7-2 ASGRAGGPDEQF
TRBV5-1 ASSSSGTIDTQY
TRBV5-1 ASSLAGVGGETQY
TRBV3-1/TRBV3-2 ASSQGRKPGLAAKSTYEQY
TRBV5-1 ASSWDRASTEAF
TRBV2 ASSDGGRTDTQY
TRBV28 ASSSSGTSGAYEQY
TRBV19 ASSDGGLPGANVLT
TRBV5-6 ASSLGQGANEKLF
TRBV28 ASSWTSVNTGELF
TRBV7-9 ATRQGSGYT
TRBV5-6 ASSFRATSYEQY
TRBV7-2 ASSLEPGISYEQY
TRBV30 AWSVGTGSVWGDTQY
TRBV9 ASSVAAAGSTDTQY
TRBV6-2/TRBV6-3 ASSFINRGMYQPQH
TRBV30 AWSPTGFRDYGYT
TRBV19 ASSTSGRGRLEYQETQY
TRBV27 ASSRFVRGRNHRSYEQY
TRBV28 ASSFPAGVGEQF
TRBV7-6 ASSFSAGGFGEQF
TRBV9 ASSVFRGTGELF